One and the same sample provided the 27 T cell receptor beta chains below, sequenced in a study of cytomegalovirus exposure and HLA in healthy donors (TCRdb year 2017). The library was obtained by the immunoSEQ multiplex PCR assay. The multiplex PCR relied on a mix of 60 forward primers for TCR Vbeta segments and 13 reverse primers for TCR Jbeta segments. TCRdb carries this immuneACCESS record with in-frame sequences only. Its versions omit some clonotypes, under half of them owing to an unresolved V gene in the studies checked, with the rest unexplained. The sample profile shows about 230,000 clones; 85% to 90% of them were found once. The top ten clones comprise roughly 1% of the sample. Material for sequencing was PBMCs. The origin of the receptors is a woman aged 18-29 years in good health and CMV-seronegative.

J is TRBJ1-1 and V is TRBV27, with TRBD1 matching over 9 bases. Per germline, CDR1 MNHEY and CDR2 SMNVEV (reference sequence). The junction had 3 bases not matched to a gene; V was cut back by 6 bases and J by 4 bases. This CDR3 contains 13 residues. The CDR3 nucleotides are TGTGCCAGCAGGGGACAGGGAGGCACTGAAGCTTTCTTT. Its translation is CASRGQGGTEAFF.

This clone was seen only once. The chain combines TRBV15 with TRBJ1-2, with D unresolved. Germline assignment: CDR1 LNHNV and CDR2 YYDKDF (reference sequence). Trimming stripped 0 bases from V and 4 bases from J, with 9 bases between. CDR3 size: 14 residues. The CDR3 loop is CATSRDREGYGYTF. CDR3 in DNA: TGTGCCACCAGCAGAGATCGGGAGGGCTATGGCTACACCTTC.

V usage is TRBV5-1 and J usage is TRBJ2-3, with D perhaps TRBD2 (5 bases). There are 14 residues in the CDR3. The ends were cut back, 5 bases at V and 0 bases at J, with 10 bases in the middle. Looked up from germline, CDR1 is SGHRS and CDR2 is YFSETQ. The CDR3 region has the DNA TGCGCCAGCAGTGGACTTTATAGCACAGATACGCAGTATTTT. Translation: CASSGLYSTDTQYF.

The chain uses TRBV5-6 and TRBJ2-3, with D possibly matching TRBD1 (6 bases). Trimming cost V 4 bases and J 2 bases, with 14 bases left between them. The CDR3 contains 15 residues. Germline lookup yields CDR1 SGHDT and CDR2 YYEEEE. The CDR3 DNA follows: TGTGCCAGCAGCCTAACAGGGACCTTCACAGATACGCAGTATTTT. It codes for CASSLTGTFTDTQYF.

In regard to this clone: The sample carries other DNA sequences with the same CDR3. The CDR3, as DNA: TGCAGCGTGGAGGGACAGGGGTCGACCGGGGAGCTGTTTTTT. It specifies CSVEGQGSTGELFF. The chain has TRBV29-1 and TRBJ2-2; 10 nucleotides align to TRBD1. The CDR3 has 14 residues. V lost 6 bases, J lost 5 bases, and 6 bases stayed unmatched. The germline CDR1 and CDR2 sequences are SQVTM and ANQGSEA.

This clone was recorded once. The chain employs TRBV5-1 and TRBJ2-6, with 7 bases lining up with TRBD2. J gave up 4 bases and V 0 bases, and 7 bases lay outside the gene matches. The CDR3 extends over 17 amino acids. Germline V gene lookup returns CDR1 SGHRS and CDR2 YFSETQ. CDR3 sequence reads: CASSLGVAGEGANVLTF. CDR3 DNA: TGCGCCAGCAGCTTGGGCGTCGCGGGGGAAGGGGCCAACGTCCTGACTTTC.

A single count supports this clone. The J gene is TRBJ1-1, the V gene TRBV6-5, with D unclear. CDR3 length: 13 amino acids. Germline V gene lookup returns CDR1 MNHEY and CDR2 SVGAGI. The V gene lost 0 bases and the J gene lost 3 bases, with 5 bases spanning the gap. The CDR3 loop reads CASSYSEHTEAFF. The CDR3 DNA follows: TGTGCCAGCAGTTACTCGGAGCACACTGAAGCTTTCTTT.

The chain employs TRBV6-6 and TRBJ2-1; TRBD2 matches 7 bases. Germline V gene data show CDR1 as MNHNY and CDR2 as SVGAGI (reference sequence). There are 12 residues in the CDR3. The junction had 0 bases not matched to a gene; V was cut back by 0 bases and J by 10 bases. CDR3 nucleotide sequence: TGTGCCAGCAGTTACTCGGGGGGGGAGCAGTTCTTC. Amino acids: CASSYSGGEQFF.

CDR3 nucleotide sequence: TGTGCCAGTAGCCCGGCTAGCGGGACATACAATGAGCAGTTCTTC. This encodes CASSPASGTYNEQFF. The V and J genes are TRBV7-3 and TRBJ2-1; 9 positions agree with TRBD2. V dropped 9 bases and J dropped 4; count of bases not matched to a gene: 10. The V gene's germline CDR1 is SGHTA and CDR2 FQGTGA. The CDR3 is 15 amino acids.

The rearrangement links TRBV2 to TRBJ1-6, with 7 positions matching TRBD1. The CDR3 consists of 13 residues. In germline, CDR1 is SNHLY, CDR2 FYNNEI. The V segment lost 10 bases and the J segment 9 bases; nucleotides outside the gene matches: 9. CDR3 residues: CANRGGLSSPLHF. The CDR3 DNA is TGTGCCAACAGGGGAGGGCTTAGTTCACCCCTCCACTTT. Full variable domain (remainder filled in from reference TRBV2 and TRBJ1-6): EPEVTQTPSHQVTQMGQEVILRCVPISNHLYFYWYRQILGQKVEFLVSFYNNEISEKSEIFDDQFSVERPDGSNFTLKIRSTKLEDSAMYFCANRGGLSSPLHFGNGTRLTVT.

The genes are TRBV10-2 and TRBJ2-7; 7 bases are shared with TRBD2. Germline V gives CDR1 WSHSY, CDR2 SAAADI. J was trimmed by 3 bases and V by 8 bases; bases with no gene match: 13. CDR3 length equals 15 residues. CDR3 protein: CASPVSGGTLYEQYF. CDR3 coding DNA: TGCGCCAGCCCTGTCTCCGGGGGGACGCTCTACGAGCAGTACTTC.

CDR3 sequence: CASSSDPGDGKLFF. CDR3 DNA sequence: TGCGCCAGCAGCTCGGACCCGGGGGACGGGAAACTGTTTTTT. The V gene is TRBV5-1, the J gene TRBJ1-4; D might be TRBD1 (5 bases). The CDR3 runs to 14 residues. Trimming took off 3 bases at V and 11 bases at J, with 17 bases between the two ends. CDR1 and CDR2 from the germline V gene are SGHRS and YFSETQ.

This rearrangement joins TRBV6-6 to TRBJ1-3; the D is unclear. The CDR3 loop spans 14 amino acids. Trimming left V 6 bases short and J 4 bases short, with 13 bases between. Germline V CDR1 and CDR2: MNHNY, SVGAGI (reference sequence). The CDR3, as DNA: TGTGCCAGCAGCACCCTCGGGTTCGGAAACACCATATATTTT. Translation gives CASSTLGFGNTIYF.

This clone has a handful of counts. This rearrangement joins TRBV5-1 to TRBJ2-5, with D possibly matching TRBD1 (6 bases). V was pared by 7 bases and J by 5 bases, with 18 bases between. Germline CDR1 reads SGHRS; CDR2 reads YFSETQ. The CDR3 runs to 14 residues. This chain's CDR3 is CASFRGGERETQYF. CDR3 DNA sequence: TGCGCCAGCTTCAGGGGTGGGGAACGGGAGACCCAGTACTTC.

The gene calls are TRBV30 and TRBJ1-1, with TRBD1 identical over 7 bases. Germline V gives CDR1 GTSNPN, CDR2 SVGIG (reference sequence). The CDR3 spans 12 residues. V was pared by 5 bases and J by 6 bases, with 6 bases of the junction left unmatched. CDR3 DNA: TGTGCCTGGGACAGGGTAGTATCTGAAGCTTTCTTT. Protein product: CAWDRVVSEAFF.

This chain joins TRBV5-4 and TRBJ1-4, with D perhaps matching TRBD1 (5 bases). The V end was cut by 4 bases, the J end by 7 bases, with 17 bases between. The CDR3 runs to 15 residues. Germline-derived CDR1 and CDR2 are SGHNT and YYREEE (reference sequence). The CDR3 bases are TGTGCCAGCAGCCCCTCCGGGGGGATGGTTGAAAAACTGTTTTTT. It encodes CASSPSGGMVEKLFF.

The chain carries TRBV13 and TRBJ1-4; weak D call: TRBD1 (6 bases). The CDR3 sequence is 15 residues long. The V end was cut by 5 bases, the J end by 4 bases, with 14 bases between. Per the germline V gene, CDR1 is PRHDT and CDR2 is FYEKMQ (reference sequence). CDR3 in amino acids: CASSSSGAGNEKLFF. The CDR3 DNA is TGTGCCAGCAGCAGCTCAGGGGCGGGTAATGAAAAACTGTTTTTT.

This chain uses TRBV4-2 with TRBJ2-2; 7 nucleotides agree with TRBD2. The germline CDR1 and CDR2 sequences are LGHNA and YNFKEQ. The CDR3 is 15 residues long. J gave up 6 bases and V 5 bases, and 9 bases lay outside the gene matches. CDR3 in DNA: TGTGCCAGCAGCATAAGCGGGGATCTCGCCGGGGAGCTGTTTTTT. Its protein is CASSISGDLAGELFF.

This chain connects TRBV6-1 to TRBJ1-1; TRBD1 is a possible D gene (6 bases). V was trimmed by 6 bases and J by 3 bases, leaving 11 bases between them. CDR3 length equals 13 residues. Germline V gives CDR1 MNHNS, CDR2 SASEGT. The CDR3 region is CASSTGRDTEAFF. The CDR3 bases are TGTGCCAGCAGCACAGGGCGCGACACTGAAGCTTTCTTT.

The chain carries TRBV6-5 and TRBJ2-7; possibly TRBD2 for D (6 bases). Germline V gene lookup returns CDR1 MNHEY and CDR2 SVGAGI. This CDR3 has 12 amino acids. With 4 bases removed from V and 5 bases from J, the gap between germline ends came to 9 bases. The CDR3 DNA is TGTGCCAGCAGTTTATGGGGGGACGAGCAGTACTTC. Translation gives CASSLWGDEQYF.

This sequence joins TRBV6-6 and TRBJ1-6; TRBD1 aligns across 10 bases. The length of the CDR3 is 14 residues. V lost 7 bases, J lost 10 bases, and 7 bases stayed unmatched. Per the germline V gene, CDR1 is MNHNY and CDR2 is SVGAGI (reference sequence). Here the CDR3 reads CASTLGQGDSPLHF. In nucleotides, the CDR3 is TGTGCCAGCACCTTAGGACAGGGGGACTCACCCCTCCACTTT.

This sequence joins TRBV14 and TRBJ1-1, with D possibly being TRBD1 (5 bases). The length of the CDR3 is 15 residues. The germline V gene encodes CDR1 SGHDN and CDR2 FVKESK. V lost 6 bases, J lost 5 bases, and 19 bases lay in between. Here the CDR3 DNA reads TGTGCCAGCAGTCGTGAACCCGCCGGGGGGACTGAAGCTTTCTTT. It is translated as CASSREPAGGTEAFF.

The genes are TRBV2 and TRBJ2-5; maybe TRBD2 (5 bases). This CDR3 spans 14 amino acids. The germline V gene has CDR1 SNHLY and CDR2 FYNNEI. V lost 8 bases and J lost 2, with 15 bases in between. The CDR3 DNA sequence: TGTGCCAGCCAAACTTGGACTGGACAAGAGACCCAGTACTTC. Its protein is CASQTWTGQETQYF.

The table lists this clone with a count of one. This chain uses TRBV5-6 with TRBJ2-3; 7 bases line up with TRBD2. V lost 5 bases and J lost 11; bases outside the gene matches: 26. CDR1 SGHDT and CDR2 YYEEEE come from the germline V gene. The CDR3 runs to 18 residues. The DNA for the CDR3 is TGTGCCAGCAGGCGGAAGGGTCTAGCGGTGAGCGGGCCCTTTATGCAGTATTTT. This translates into CASRRKGLAVSGPFMQYF.

The rearrangement joins TRBV4-3 to TRBJ2-1; 10 bases agree with TRBD2. The CDR3 is 15 amino acids. Trimming removed 1 base from V and 7 bases from J; junction bases left unmatched: 4. The germline V gene encodes CDR1 LGHNA and CDR2 YSLEER. CDR3 in amino acids: CASSQASGSVNEQFF. The CDR3, as DNA: TGCGCCAGCAGCCAAGCTAGCGGGAGCGTTAATGAGCAGTTCTTC.

Only a few counts were recorded for this clone. The chain is built from TRBV6-5 and TRBJ2-5, with 8 bases fitting TRBD1. Germline CDR1 MNHEY, CDR2 SVGAGI. V shed 2 bases, J shed 5 bases, and the junction held 10 bases outside the gene matches. The CDR3 runs 16 residues. The CDR3 here is CASSYGAQGARETQYF. The CDR3 region has the DNA TGTGCCAGCAGTTACGGGGCCCAGGGGGCGCGGGAGACCCAGTACTTC.

The gene calls are TRBV29-1 and TRBJ2-3; TRBD1 might be the D (6 bases). Germline CDR1 SQVTM, CDR2 ANQGSEA. V gave up 0 bases and J gave up 2 bases, with 12 bases separating them. This CDR3 is 15 amino acids long. The CDR3 region is CSVEEGQPATDTQYF. As DNA, the CDR3 is TGCAGCGTTGAAGAAGGACAGCCTGCCACAGATACGCAGTATTTT.